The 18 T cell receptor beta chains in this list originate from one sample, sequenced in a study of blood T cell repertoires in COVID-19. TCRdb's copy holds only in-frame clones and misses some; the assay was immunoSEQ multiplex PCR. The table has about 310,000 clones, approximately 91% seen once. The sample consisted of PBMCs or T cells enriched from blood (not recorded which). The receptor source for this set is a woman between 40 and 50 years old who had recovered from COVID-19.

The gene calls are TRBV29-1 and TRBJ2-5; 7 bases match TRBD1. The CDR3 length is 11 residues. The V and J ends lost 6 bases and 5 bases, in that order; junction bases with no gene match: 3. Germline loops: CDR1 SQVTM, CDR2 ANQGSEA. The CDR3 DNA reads TGCAGCGTGGTGACAGGGGAGACCCAGTACTTC. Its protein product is CSVVTGETQYF. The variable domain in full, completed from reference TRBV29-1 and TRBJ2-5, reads SAVISQKPSRDICQRGTSLTIQCQVDSQVTMMFWYRQQPGQSLTLIATANQGSEATYESGFVIDKFPISRPNLTFSTLTVSNMSPEDSSIYLCSVVTGETQYFGPGTRLLVL.

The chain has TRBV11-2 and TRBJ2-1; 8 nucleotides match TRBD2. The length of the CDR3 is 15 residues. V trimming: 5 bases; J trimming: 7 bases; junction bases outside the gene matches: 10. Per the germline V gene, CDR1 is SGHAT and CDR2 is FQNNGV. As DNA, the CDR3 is TGTGCCAGCAGCAGATTTAGCGGGAATAGAAATGAGCAGTTCTTC. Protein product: CASSRFSGNRNEQFF.

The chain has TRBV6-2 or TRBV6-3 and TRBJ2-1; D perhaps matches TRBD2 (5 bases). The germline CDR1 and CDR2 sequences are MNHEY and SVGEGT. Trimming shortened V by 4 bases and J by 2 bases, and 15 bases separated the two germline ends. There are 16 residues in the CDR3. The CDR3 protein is CASSWWGRGTYNEQFF. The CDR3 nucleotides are TGTGCCAGCAGTTGGTGGGGAAGAGGGACCTACAATGAGCAGTTCTTC.

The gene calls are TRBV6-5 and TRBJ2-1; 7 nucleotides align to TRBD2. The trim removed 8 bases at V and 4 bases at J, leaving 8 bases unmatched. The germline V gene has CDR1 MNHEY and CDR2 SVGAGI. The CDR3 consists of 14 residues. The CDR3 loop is CASWMGGGYNEQFF. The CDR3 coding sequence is TGTGCCAGCTGGATGGGGGGGGGATACAATGAGCAGTTCTTC.

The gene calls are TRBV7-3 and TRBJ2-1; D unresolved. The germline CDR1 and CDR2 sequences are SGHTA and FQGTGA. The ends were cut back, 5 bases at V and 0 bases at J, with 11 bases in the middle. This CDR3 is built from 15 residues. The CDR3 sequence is CASSPDSGSYNEQFF. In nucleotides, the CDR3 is TGTGCCAGCAGCCCGGATTCGGGCTCCTACAATGAGCAGTTCTTC.

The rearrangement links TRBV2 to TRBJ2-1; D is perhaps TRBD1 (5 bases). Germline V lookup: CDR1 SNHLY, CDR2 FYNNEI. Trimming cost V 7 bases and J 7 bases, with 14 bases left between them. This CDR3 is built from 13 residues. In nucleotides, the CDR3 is TGTGCCAGCAAAGGGCAGGGTAAGAATGAGCAGTTCTTC. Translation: CASKGQGKNEQFF.

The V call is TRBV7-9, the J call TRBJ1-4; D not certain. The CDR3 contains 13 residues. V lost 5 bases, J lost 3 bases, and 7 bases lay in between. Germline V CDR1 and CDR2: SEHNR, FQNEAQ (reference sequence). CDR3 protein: CASSEQPNEKLFF. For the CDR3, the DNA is TGTGCCAGCAGCGAACAGCCTAATGAAAAACTGTTTTTT. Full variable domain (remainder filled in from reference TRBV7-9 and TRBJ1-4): DTGVSQNPRHKITKRGQNVTFRCDPISEHNRLYWYRQTLGQGPEFLTYFQNEAQLEKSRLLSDRFSAERPKGSFSTLEIQRTEQGDSAMYLCASSEQPNEKLFFGSGTQLSVL.

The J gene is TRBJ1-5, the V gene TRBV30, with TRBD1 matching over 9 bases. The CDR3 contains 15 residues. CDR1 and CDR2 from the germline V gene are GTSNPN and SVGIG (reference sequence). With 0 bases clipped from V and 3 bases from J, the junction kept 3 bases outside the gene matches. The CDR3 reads CAWSVQGATNQPQHF. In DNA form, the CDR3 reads TGTGCCTGGAGTGTACAGGGGGCTACCAATCAGCCCCAGCATTTT.

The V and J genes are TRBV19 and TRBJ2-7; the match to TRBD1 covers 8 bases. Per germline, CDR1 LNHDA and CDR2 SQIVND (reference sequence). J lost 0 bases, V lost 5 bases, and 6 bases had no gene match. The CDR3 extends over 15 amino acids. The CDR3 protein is CASSPTGGSSYEQYF. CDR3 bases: TGTGCCAGTAGTCCAACAGGGGGGAGCTCCTACGAGCAGTACTTC.

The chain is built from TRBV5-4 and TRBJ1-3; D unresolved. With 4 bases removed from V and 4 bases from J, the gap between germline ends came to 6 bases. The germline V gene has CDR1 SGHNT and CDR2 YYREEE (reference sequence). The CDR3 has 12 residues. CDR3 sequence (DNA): TGTGCCAGCAGCCCCGGGGGAAACACCATATATTTT. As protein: CASSPGGNTIYF.

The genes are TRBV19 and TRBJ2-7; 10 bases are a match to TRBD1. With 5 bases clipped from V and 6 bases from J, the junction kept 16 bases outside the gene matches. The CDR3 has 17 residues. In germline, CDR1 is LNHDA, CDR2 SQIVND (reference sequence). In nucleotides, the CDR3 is TGTGCCAGTAGTCCGACTCCTGGGACAGGGGTACCAGGCGAGCAGTACTTC. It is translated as CASSPTPGTGVPGEQYF. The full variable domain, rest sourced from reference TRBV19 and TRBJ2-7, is DGGITQSPKYLFRKEGQNVTLSCEQNLNHDAMYWYRQDPGQGLRLIYYSQIVNDFQKGDIAEGYSVSREKKESFPLTVTSAQKNPTAFYLCASSPTPGTGVPGEQYFGPGTRLTVT.

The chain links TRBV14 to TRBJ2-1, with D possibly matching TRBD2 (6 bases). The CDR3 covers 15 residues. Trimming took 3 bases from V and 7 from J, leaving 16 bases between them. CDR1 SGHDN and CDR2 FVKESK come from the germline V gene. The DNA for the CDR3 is TGTGCCAGCAGCCAGTCCGCGGGAAATTGGAATGAGCAGTTCTTC. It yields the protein CASSQSAGNWNEQFF.

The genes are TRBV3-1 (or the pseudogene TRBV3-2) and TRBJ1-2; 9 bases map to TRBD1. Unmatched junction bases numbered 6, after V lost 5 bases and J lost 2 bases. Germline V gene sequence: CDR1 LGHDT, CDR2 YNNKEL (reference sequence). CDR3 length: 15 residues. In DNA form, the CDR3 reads TGTGCCAGCAGCGGGGGACAGGGACTAAACTATGGCTACACCTTC. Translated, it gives CASSGGQGLNYGYTF.

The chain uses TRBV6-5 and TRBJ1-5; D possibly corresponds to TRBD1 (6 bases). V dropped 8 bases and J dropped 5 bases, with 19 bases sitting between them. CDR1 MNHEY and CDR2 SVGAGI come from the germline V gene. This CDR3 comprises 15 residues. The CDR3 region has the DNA TGTGCCAGCCGACCCAGGGGCGGCGTCGATCAGCCCCAGCATTTT. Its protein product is CASRPRGGVDQPQHF.

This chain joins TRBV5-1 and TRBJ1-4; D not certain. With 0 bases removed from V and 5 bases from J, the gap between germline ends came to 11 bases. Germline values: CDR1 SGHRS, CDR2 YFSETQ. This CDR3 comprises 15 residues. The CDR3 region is CASSLGAPLNEKLFF. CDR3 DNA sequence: TGCGCCAGCAGCTTGGGGGCACCCTTAAATGAAAAACTGTTTTTT.

CDR3 loop: CASSQDLALAGYNEQFF. The CDR3 DNA reads TGTGCCAGCAGCCAAGATCTTGCCCTAGCAGGTTACAATGAGCAGTTCTTC. The chain uses TRBV4-2 and TRBJ2-1, with D possibly matching TRBD2 (5 bases). Per the germline V gene, CDR1 is LGHNA and CDR2 is YNFKEQ. With 0 bases removed from V and 4 bases from J, the gap between germline ends came to 16 bases. CDR3 length: 17 amino acids.

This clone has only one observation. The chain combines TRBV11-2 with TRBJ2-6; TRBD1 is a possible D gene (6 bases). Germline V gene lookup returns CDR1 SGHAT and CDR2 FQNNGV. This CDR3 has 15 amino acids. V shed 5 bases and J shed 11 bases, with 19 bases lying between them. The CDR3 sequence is CASSPNRALIDVLTF. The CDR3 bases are TGTGCCAGCAGCCCCAACAGGGCCTTAATTGACGTCCTGACTTTC.

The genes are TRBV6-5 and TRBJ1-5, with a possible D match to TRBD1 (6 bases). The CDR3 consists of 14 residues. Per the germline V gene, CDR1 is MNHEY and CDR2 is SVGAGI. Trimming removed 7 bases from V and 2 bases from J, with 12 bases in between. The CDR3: CASMGAGGNQPQHF. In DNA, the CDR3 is TGTGCCAGCATGGGGGCAGGAGGCAATCAGCCCCAGCATTTT.